The clone carrying this T cell receptor (beta chain) showed up many times. This specimen belongs to a study of Graves' ophthalmopathy and Graves' hyperthyroidism. Excluded were patients with other autoimmune diseases, uncontrolled infections, pregnancy or lactation. From RNA, the CDR3 regions of TCR beta chains were amplified and sequenced. RT-PCR in the first round used HTBI primers; a second-round multiplex PCR followed. MiXCR, applied by TCRdb to the multiplex PCR reads, yields one record per CDR3 protein. The profile shows around 1,200,000 distinct CDR3 sequences, around a third of them singletons. The source is an adult man with Graves' hyperthyroidism. Sequences were obtained from peripheral blood or thyroid tissue (not recorded which).

The CDR3 coding sequence is TGTGCCAGCAGCCCAACCTTTGGGAGACATTCGAACACTGAAGCTTTCTTT. It translates to CASSPTFGRHSNTEAFF. The chain carries TRBV7-9 and TRBJ1-1, with D unclear. The CDR3 extends over 17 amino acids. Germline assignment: CDR1 SEHNR and CDR2 FQNEAQ (reference sequence). Trimming took off 5 bases at V and 1 base at J, with 20 bases between the two ends.